These T cell receptor beta chains were read from a single sample in a study of cytomegalovirus exposure and HLA in healthy donors. Produced via immunoSEQ multiplex PCR; TCRdb's table is partial and in-frame only. This sample's table has 90,000 to 130,000 clones. Sequencing used PBMCs. Source of these receptors: a man aged 35 to 55 in good health and CMV-seropositive. CDR3s leave out the opening cysteine and the closing phenylalanine or tryptophan.

j_call v_call cdr3_aa
TRBJ1-4 TRBV5-4 ASSDSMATNEKLF
TRBJ2-7 TRBV15 ATSRETGGLAEQY
TRBJ2-7 TRBV11-2 ASSLQGSGVEQY
TRBJ2-1 TRBV9 ASSLRGDEQF
TRBJ2-1 TRBV2 ASSRGTGSYNEQF
TRBJ2-1 TRBV9 ASSIAGYSYNEQF
TRBJ2-2 TRBV29-1 SLRQSNTGELF
TRBJ2-1 TRBV19 ASSDLRGEQF
TRBJ2-5 TRBV28 AGSGRAGYQETQY
TRBJ2-2 TRBV18 ASSPGQGSTGELF
TRBJ2-5 TRBV6-6 ASGGQGQETQY
TRBJ1-4 TRBV9 ASSVQGEDEKLF
TRBJ2-2 TRBV5-6 ASSLVAGDTGELF
TRBJ1-2 TRBV6-5 ASRSTGGYGYT
TRBJ2-1 TRBV5-1 ASSLGGAGSNEQF
TRBJ1-2 TRBV5-6 ASSREAVYGYT
TRBJ2-7 TRBV5-1 ASTKQGRSYEQY
TRBJ1-4 TRBV9 ASSIRTGVGEKLF
TRBJ1-5 TRBV15 ATSIDSKFQPQH
TRBJ2-1 TRBV7-2 ASSLRAGSSYNEQF
TRBJ2-7 TRBV6-5 ASGSGSYEQY
TRBJ1-1 TRBV9 ASSVGMNTEAF
TRBJ2-1 TRBV11-1 ASSFLAGGREQF
TRBJ1-3 TRBV14 ASSQVSSGNTIY
TRBJ1-1 TRBV6-1 ASSHRGGNTEAF
TRBJ2-7 TRBV30 ASAGQGFLGQY
TRBJ2-2 TRBV6-4 ASSEAGDTGELF
TRBJ2-5 TRBV28 ASSGLAGSRETQY
TRBJ2-1 TRBV29-1 SVGVAPGDEQF
TRBJ2-5 TRBV7-2 ASSRAGRQETQY
TRBJ1-1 TRBV7-2 ASSLAGQGREAF
TRBJ2-5 TRBV5-5 ASSFVLLAGETQY
TRBJ2-1 TRBV6-4 ASSDSTSGSNEQF
TRBJ2-7 TRBV27 ASSLSRTISSYEQY
NA TRBV6-5 ASSPSEGSREQY
TRBJ2-7 TRBV5-1 ASSGGRAYEQY
TRBJ2-1 TRBV5-1 ASSLTSGRADEQF
TRBJ1-5 TRBV4-1 ASSQDMAGNRHQPQH
TRBJ1-2 TRBV6-5 ASTSGGGYGYT
TRBJ1-3 TRBV7-9 ASSPDGSRAGNTIY
TRBJ1-5 TRBV28 ASSLCLDSYSNQPQH
TRBJ1-1 TRBV25-1 ASTSTGNTEAF
TRBJ2-3 TRBV29-1 SVVLDTQY
TRBJ1-2 TRBV6-1 ASSAGGAFRMYGYT
TRBJ2-1 TRBV5-4 ASSMGTSGVYNEQF
TRBJ2-3 TRBV28 ASSFVGTADTQY
TRBJ1-1 TRBV10-3 AISGQGPEQGKAF
TRBJ2-7 TRBV19 ASSPRRVASYEQY